This T cell receptor beta chain was observed in a study of T cells expressing NK-cell markers. Overall study: Within the sequenced cohort of eight donors, seven exhibited HCMV seropositivity and one was seronegative.

Worth noting for this clonotype: Its antigen is undetermined.

TCRdb re-analyzed the 5' RACE reads; it lists each CDR3 protein once, without DNA. The table counts roughly 180,000 distinct CDR3 sequences; 20% lies in the top ten. CDR3 size: 16 residues. Germline V lookup: CDR1 MDHEN, CDR2 SYDVKM. Study-wide results and caveats: The study found these clonotypes also leading the CD3+CD56-NKG2C+ fraction in a few donors. Dominant NKG2C+ clonotypes in roughly 6 donors made up 1.0-7.0% of CD8+ T cells.

V gene TRBV28 combines with J gene TRBJ2-7; TCRdb's D gene call, TRBD1, goes unchecked for lack of DNA. The TCR comes from a man aged 18 to 69 in good health. Sequenced sample: blood T cells: a sorted CD56 or NKG2C T cell subset, CD4+ or CD8+ T cells, or bulk PBMC T cells (not recorded which). The CDR3 reads CASSSARATMGYEQYF.